This T cell receptor beta chain was found in a study of T cell responses to AZD1222 COVID-19 vaccine. Findings and limits, study-wide: As reported, nearly half of all spike-specific TCRs target variant regions that are unmutated. All repertoire sampling was performed exclusively after the peak T cell response. White British people made up most donors, females outnumbered males, and clonal diversity was possibly underestimated.

Trimming took 0 bases from V and 2 from J; bases not matched to a gene: 1. The germline gives CDR1 LNHNV, CDR2 YYDKDF (reference sequence). This CDR3 is built from 14 residues. The protocol was immunoSEQ multiplex PCR, while the TCRdb copy is restricted to in-frame clones and leaves out a portion. The sample shows around 60,000 clones, approximately 90% of them seen only once. For this clone: Its antigen is not known.

The chain employs TRBV15 and TRBJ2-7, with 7 bases lining up with TRBD1. Source: peripheral blood, taken on day 0 of AZD1222 vaccination. This TCR was sampled from an adult in good health. The CDR3 is CATSRDQGAYEQYF. CDR3 DNA: TGTGCCACCAGCAGAGATCAGGGGGCCTACGAGCAGTACTTC. Combining the CDR3 with reference TRBV15 and TRBJ2-7 gives the whole variable domain DAMVIQNPRYQVTQFGKPVTLSCSQTLNHNVMYWYQQKSSQAPKLLFHYYDKDFNNEADTPDNFQSRRPNTSFCFLDIRSPGLGDTAMYLCATSRDQGAYEQYFGPGTRLTVT.